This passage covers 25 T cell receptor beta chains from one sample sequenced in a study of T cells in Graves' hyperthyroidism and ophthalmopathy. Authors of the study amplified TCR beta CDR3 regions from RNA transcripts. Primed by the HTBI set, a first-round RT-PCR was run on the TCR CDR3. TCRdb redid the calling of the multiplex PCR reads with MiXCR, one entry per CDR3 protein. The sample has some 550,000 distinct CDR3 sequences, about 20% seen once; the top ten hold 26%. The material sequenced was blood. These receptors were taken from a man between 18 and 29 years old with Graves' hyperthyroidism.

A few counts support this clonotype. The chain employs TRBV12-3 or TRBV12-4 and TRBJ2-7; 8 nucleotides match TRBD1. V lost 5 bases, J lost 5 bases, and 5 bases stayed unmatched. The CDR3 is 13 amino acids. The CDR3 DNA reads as TGTGCCAGCAGTCAGGGACAGGTCCACGAGCAGTACTTC. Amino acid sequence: CASSQGQVHEQYF.

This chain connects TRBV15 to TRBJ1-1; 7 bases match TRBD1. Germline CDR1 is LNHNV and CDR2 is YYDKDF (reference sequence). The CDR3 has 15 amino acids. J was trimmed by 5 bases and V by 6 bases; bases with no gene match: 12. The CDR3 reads CATRGGGFGGTEAFF. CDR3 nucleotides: TGTGCCACCAGGGGAGGGGGCTTTGGTGGGACTGAAGCTTTCTTT.

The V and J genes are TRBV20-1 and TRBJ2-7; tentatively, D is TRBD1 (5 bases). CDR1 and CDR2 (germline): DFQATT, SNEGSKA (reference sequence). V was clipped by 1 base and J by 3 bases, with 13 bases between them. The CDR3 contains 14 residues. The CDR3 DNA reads TGCAGTGCTAGAGCTGGGGCGGCCAGCTACGAGCAGTACTTC. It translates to CSARAGAASYEQYF.

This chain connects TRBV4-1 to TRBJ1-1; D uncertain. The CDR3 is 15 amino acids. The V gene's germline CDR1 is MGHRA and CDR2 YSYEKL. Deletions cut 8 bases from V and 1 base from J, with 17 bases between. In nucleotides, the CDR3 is TGCGCCAGCGGCCCCGGAGAGAGAGCGAACACTGAAGCTTTCTTT. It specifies CASGPGERANTEAFF.

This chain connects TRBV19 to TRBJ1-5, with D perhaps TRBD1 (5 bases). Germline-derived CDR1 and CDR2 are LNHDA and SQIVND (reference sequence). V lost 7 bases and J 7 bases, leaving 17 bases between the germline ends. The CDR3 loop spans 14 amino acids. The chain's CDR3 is CASTVSGGDQPQHF. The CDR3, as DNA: TGTGCCAGTACTGTATCTGGGGGAGACCAGCCCCAGCATTTT.

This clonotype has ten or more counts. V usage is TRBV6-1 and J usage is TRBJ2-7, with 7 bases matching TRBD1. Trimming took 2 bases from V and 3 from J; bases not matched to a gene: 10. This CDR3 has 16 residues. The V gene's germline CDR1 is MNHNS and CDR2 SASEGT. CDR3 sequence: CASSEMHRGEFYEQYF. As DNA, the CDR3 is TGTGCCAGCAGTGAAATGCACAGGGGCGAATTCTACGAGCAGTACTTC.

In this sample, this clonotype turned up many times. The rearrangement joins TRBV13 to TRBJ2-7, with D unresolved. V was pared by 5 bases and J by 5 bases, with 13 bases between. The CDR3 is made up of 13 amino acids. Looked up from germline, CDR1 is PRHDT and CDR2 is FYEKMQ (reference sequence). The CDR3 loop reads CASSPPLGDEQYF. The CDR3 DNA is TGTGCCAGCAGCCCACCCCTCGGTGACGAGCAGTACTTC.

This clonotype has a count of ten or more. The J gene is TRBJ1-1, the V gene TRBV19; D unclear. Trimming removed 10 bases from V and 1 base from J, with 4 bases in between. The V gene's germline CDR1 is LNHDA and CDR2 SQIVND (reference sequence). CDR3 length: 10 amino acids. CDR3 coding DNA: TGTGCCACTTCGAACACTGAAGCTTTCTTT. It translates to CATSNTEAFF.

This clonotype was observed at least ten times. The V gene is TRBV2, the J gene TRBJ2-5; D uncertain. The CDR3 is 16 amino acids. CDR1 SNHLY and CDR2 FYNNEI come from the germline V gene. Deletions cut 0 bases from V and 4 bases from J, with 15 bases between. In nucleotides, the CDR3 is TGTGCCAGCAGTGAAGCTCCCCGGGCCCTACGAGAGACCCAGTACTTC. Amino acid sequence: CASSEAPRALRETQYF.

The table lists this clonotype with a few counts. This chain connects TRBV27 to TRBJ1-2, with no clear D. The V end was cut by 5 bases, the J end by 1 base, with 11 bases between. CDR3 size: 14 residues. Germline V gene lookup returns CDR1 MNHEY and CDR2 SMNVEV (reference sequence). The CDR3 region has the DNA TGTGCCAGCAGTCCGCCGGGAGTTAACTATGGCTACACCTTC. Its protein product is CASSPPGVNYGYTF.

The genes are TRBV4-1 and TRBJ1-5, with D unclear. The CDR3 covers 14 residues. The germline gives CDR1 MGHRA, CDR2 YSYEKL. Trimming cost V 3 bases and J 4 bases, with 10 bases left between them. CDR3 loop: CASSHYALNQPQHF. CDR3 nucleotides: TGCGCCAGCAGCCACTATGCCCTGAATCAGCCCCAGCATTTT.

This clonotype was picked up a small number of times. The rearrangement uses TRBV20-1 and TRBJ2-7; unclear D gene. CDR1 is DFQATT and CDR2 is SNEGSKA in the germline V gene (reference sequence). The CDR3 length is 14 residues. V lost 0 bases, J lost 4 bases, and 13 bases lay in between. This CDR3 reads CSARDRKVGYEQYF. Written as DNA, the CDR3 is TGCAGTGCTAGAGATAGGAAGGTCGGGTACGAGCAGTACTTC.

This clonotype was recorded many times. The CDR3 nucleotides read TGTGCCAGCAGTGTAAAAGTGGGAAACTATGGCTACACCTTC. This codes for CASSVKVGNYGYTF. This sequence joins TRBV2 and TRBJ1-2; D not resolved. The V and J ends lost 4 bases and 2 bases respectively, with 11 bases between them. This CDR3 has 14 amino acids. From germline, CDR1 is SNHLY and CDR2 FYNNEI.

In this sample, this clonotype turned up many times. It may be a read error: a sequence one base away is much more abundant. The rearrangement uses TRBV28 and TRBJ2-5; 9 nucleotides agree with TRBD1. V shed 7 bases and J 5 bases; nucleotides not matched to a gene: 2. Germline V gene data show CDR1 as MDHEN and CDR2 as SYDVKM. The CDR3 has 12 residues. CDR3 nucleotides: TGTGCCAGCAAGACAGGGGGGGAGACCCAGTACTTC. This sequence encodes CASKTGGETQYF.

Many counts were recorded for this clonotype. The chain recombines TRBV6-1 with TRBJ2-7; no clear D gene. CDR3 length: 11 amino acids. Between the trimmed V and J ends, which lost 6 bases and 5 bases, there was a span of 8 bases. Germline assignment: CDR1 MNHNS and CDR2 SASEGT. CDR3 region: CASSRIDEQYF. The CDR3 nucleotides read TGTGCCAGCAGCCGTATAGACGAGCAGTACTTC.

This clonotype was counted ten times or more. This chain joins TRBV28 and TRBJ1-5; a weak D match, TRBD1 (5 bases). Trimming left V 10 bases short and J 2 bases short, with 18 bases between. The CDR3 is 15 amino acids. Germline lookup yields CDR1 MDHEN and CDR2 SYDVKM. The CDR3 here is CATQLNRDRNQPQHF. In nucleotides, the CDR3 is TGTGCCACCCAACTAAACCGGGACCGCAATCAGCCCCAGCATTTT.

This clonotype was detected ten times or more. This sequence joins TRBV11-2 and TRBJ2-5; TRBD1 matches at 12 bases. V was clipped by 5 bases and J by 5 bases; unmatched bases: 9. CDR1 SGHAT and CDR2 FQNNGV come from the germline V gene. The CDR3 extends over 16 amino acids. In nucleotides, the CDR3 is TGTGCCAGCAGCCGTGGGACAGGGGGCTTTCGGGAGACCCAGTACTTC. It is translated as CASSRGTGGFRETQYF.

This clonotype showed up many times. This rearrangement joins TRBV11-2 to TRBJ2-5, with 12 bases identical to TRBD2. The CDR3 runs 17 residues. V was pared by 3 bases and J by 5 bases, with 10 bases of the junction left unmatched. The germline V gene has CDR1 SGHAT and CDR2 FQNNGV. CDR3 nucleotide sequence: TGTGCCAGCAGCTTCTCGGTTTCTAGCGGGGGGGGCGAGACCCAGTACTTC. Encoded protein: CASSFSVSSGGGETQYF.

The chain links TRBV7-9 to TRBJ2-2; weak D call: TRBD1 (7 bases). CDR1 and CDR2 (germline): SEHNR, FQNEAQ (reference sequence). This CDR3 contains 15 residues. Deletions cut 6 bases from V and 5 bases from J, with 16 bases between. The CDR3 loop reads CASREGGAGTGELFF. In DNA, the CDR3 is TGTGCCAGCAGAGAAGGGGGCGCGGGGACCGGGGAGCTGTTTTTT.

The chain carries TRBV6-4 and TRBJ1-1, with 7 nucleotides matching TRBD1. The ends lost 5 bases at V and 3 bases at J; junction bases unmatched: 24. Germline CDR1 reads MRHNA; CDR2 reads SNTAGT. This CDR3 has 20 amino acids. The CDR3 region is CASSRPSGTEFKSGDTEAFF. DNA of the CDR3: TGTGCCAGCAGTCGACCTTCCGGGACAGAGTTTAAAAGTGGTGACACTGAAGCTTTCTTT.

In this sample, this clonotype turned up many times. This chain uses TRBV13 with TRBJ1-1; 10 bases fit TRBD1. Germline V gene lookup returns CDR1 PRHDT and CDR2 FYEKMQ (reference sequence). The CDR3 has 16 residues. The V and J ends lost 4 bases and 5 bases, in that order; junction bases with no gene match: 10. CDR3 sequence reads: CASSSRQGARRTEAFF. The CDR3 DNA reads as TGTGCCAGCAGCTCCCGACAGGGGGCGCGAAGAACTGAAGCTTTCTTT.

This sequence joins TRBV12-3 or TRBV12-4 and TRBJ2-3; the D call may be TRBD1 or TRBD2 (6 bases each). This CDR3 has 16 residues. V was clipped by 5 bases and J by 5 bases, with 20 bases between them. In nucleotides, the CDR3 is TGTGCCAGCAGTCCCAACGGCCCTGGGGGGCTAGATACGCAGTATTTT. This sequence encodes CASSPNGPGGLDTQYF.

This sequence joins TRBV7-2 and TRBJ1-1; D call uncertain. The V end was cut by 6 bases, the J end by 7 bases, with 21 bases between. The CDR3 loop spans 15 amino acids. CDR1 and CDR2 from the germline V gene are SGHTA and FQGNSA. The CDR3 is CASRTWTGPIYEAFF. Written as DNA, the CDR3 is TGTGCCAGCAGAACCTGGACCGGACCGATATATGAAGCTTTCTTT.

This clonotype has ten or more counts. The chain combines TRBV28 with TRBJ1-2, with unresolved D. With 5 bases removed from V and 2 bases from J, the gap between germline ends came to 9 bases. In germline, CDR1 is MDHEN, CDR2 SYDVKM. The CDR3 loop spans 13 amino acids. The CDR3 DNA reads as TGTGCCAGCAGTCTGACCACAAACTATGGCTACACCTTC. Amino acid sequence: CASSLTTNYGYTF.

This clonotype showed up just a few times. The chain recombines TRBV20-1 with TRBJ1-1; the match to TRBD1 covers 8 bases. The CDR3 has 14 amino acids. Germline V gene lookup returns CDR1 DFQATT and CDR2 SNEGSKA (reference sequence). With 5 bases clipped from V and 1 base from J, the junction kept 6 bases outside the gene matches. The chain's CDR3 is CSAYNDRGNTEAFF. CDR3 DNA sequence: TGCAGTGCTTACAATGACAGGGGGAACACTGAAGCTTTCTTT.